This T cell receptor (beta chain) was observed in a study of T cells after yellow fever vaccination. Study outcomes and limitations: Post-booster samples contained most primary-vaccination clones (approximately 96% CD4, about 85% CD8). Just a small share of clonotypes turned up in the CD4 compartment as well as the CD8 compartment. Contaminating bulk clonotypes could be abundant in FACS-sorted repertoires.

From germline, CDR1 is SGHKS and CDR2 YYEKEE (reference sequence). This CDR3 is built from 14 residues. V was cut by 5 bases and J by 3 bases, with 12 bases left in between. The study made its TCR cDNA through 5'RACE template switching. That step introduced a universal primer site along with UMIs. MiXCR, applied by TCRdb to the 5' RACE reads, yields one record per CDR3 protein. The sample carries about 360,000 distinct CDR3 sequences, under 7.5% recorded once. This clonotype was detected only a few times. Its antigen remains unknown. Material: PBMCs, obtained 5 days after the yellow fever booster vaccination. The chain has TRBV5-5 and TRBJ2-4; a weak D match, TRBD2 (5 bases). This TCR was recovered from a man aged 25 to 45 who received the YFV17D yellow fever vaccine. CDR3 sequence reads: CASSQGAVKNIQYF. CDR3 sequence (DNA): TGTGCCAGCAGTCAAGGAGCGGTCAAAAACATTCAGTACTTC.